A single sample gave rise to the 16 T cell receptor beta chains below, sequenced in a study of technical replicates of blood from a few donors. Measured with immunoSEQ multiplex PCR; TCRdb has only the in-frame clones, and not every one. The top ten hold over 5% of the sample, which has around 53,000 clones, roughly 84% seen once. Sequencing used PBMCs. These receptor sequences come from a human donor in good health. Some clones in this sample may be carry-over from other donors' samples.

The genes are TRBV4-3 and TRBJ2-1, with D maybe TRBD1 (5 bases). V was pared by 0 bases and J by 7 bases, with 19 bases between. In germline, CDR1 is LGHNA, CDR2 YSLEER. The CDR3 totals 17 residues. DNA of the CDR3: TGCGCCAGCAGCCAAGACTTAACAGTAGGGGTAGGGAATGAGCAGTTCTTC. The encoded protein is CASSQDLTVGVGNEQFF.

The chain combines TRBV4-1 with TRBJ2-7; D is uncertain. This CDR3 has 13 amino acids. Trimming pared 2 bases from V and 2 bases from J, leaving 7 bases between. Germline CDR1 reads MGHRA; CDR2 reads YSYEKL. In DNA form, the CDR3 reads TGCGCCAGCAGCCAAACAGCAACCTACGAGCAGTACTTC. Its translation is CASSQTATYEQYF.

The V call is TRBV7-2, the J call TRBJ1-2, with D maybe TRBD1 (6 bases). The CDR3 is 15 residues long. CDR1 is SGHTA, CDR2 FQGNSA, per germline. Trimming removed 1 base at V and 0 bases at J, with 9 bases between. CDR3 nucleotides: TGTGCCAGCAGCTTAGGGGACAAGCCTAACTATGGCTACACCTTC. Translating it yields CASSLGDKPNYGYTF.

The genes are TRBV4-3 and TRBJ2-2; perhaps TRBD2 as D (5 bases). The germline gives CDR1 LGHNA, CDR2 YSLEER. V lost 2 bases and J 5 bases, leaving 12 bases between the germline ends. This CDR3 region has 15 residues. CDR3 sequence reads: CASSQNPGGTGELFF. The CDR3 region has the DNA TGCGCCAGCAGCCAAAACCCGGGCGGGACCGGGGAGCTGTTTTTT.

This clone was seen only once. The chain couples TRBV5-4 to TRBJ2-7; 8 bases align to TRBD1. Germline V gene sequence: CDR1 SGHNT, CDR2 YYREEE (reference sequence). This CDR3 comprises 14 residues. With 4 bases clipped from V and 3 bases from J, the junction kept 6 bases outside the gene matches. CDR3 nucleotide sequence: TGTGCCAGCAGCCCAGGGACAGGCCTCTACGAGCAGTACTTC. This sequence encodes CASSPGTGLYEQYF.

This clone was counted only a few times. The rearrangement joins TRBV29-1 to TRBJ2-7, with a tentative D call TRBD1 (6 bases). Germline V gene sequence: CDR1 SQVTM, CDR2 ANQGSEA. V lost 6 bases to trimming and J lost 5 bases, with 14 bases between them. The CDR3 contains 12 residues. This CDR3 is CSVTGTTHEQYF. Here the CDR3 DNA reads TGCAGCGTCACCGGGACAACCCACGAGCAGTACTTC.

The chain carries TRBV10-3 and TRBJ1-5, with 7 nucleotides matching TRBD1. The CDR3 is 13 residues long. Germline V gene data show CDR1 as ENHRY and CDR2 as SYGVKD. V shed 10 bases, J shed 5 bases, and the junction held 8 bases outside the gene matches. CDR3 DNA: TGTGCCAACAGACAGGGCGAGGATCAGCCCCAGCATTTT. Protein sequence: CANRQGEDQPQHF.

The chain links TRBV27 to TRBJ2-4, with TRBD2 matching over 8 bases. In germline, CDR1 is MNHEY, CDR2 SMNVEV (reference sequence). J lost 3 bases, V lost 2 bases, and 3 bases had no gene match. This CDR3 comprises 15 residues. The CDR3 nucleotides read TGTGCCAGCAGTTTAGCCGGGACTAGCAAAAACATTCAGTACTTC. It translates to CASSLAGTSKNIQYF.

The V call is TRBV11-1, the J call TRBJ1-6; TRBD1 is a possible D gene (5 bases). Trimming stripped 6 bases from V and 5 bases from J, with 11 bases between. The CDR3 is 14 residues long. Germline loops: CDR1 SGHAT, CDR2 FQDESV (reference sequence). Here the CDR3 DNA reads TGTGCCAGCAGTCGCGGACACCATAATTCACCCCTCCACTTT. It is translated as CASSRGHHNSPLHF.

This chain connects TRBV18 to TRBJ2-3; tentative D call: TRBD2 (5 bases). Germline V lookup: CDR1 KGHSH, CDR2 LQKENI. The length of the CDR3 is 15 residues. V was trimmed by 2 bases and J by 1 base, leaving 10 bases between them. CDR3 residues: CASSPVEAGTDTQYF. CDR3 nucleotides: TGTGCCAGCTCACCAGTCGAAGCGGGCACAGATACGCAGTATTTT.

The CDR3 protein is CASSNNRARETQYF. CDR3 DNA: TGTGCCAGCAGTAACAACAGGGCTCGAGAGACCCAGTACTTC. The chain is built from TRBV6-1 and TRBJ2-5, with D tentatively TRBD1 (6 bases). CDR1 and CDR2 (germline): MNHNS, SASEGT. Trimming shortened V by 5 bases and J by 4 bases, and 14 bases separated the two germline ends. There are 14 residues in the CDR3.

V and J are TRBV2 and TRBJ2-3; possibly TRBD2 for D (6 bases). The V gene lost 8 bases and the J gene lost 6 bases, with 21 bases spanning the gap. This CDR3 spans 15 amino acids. Germline V CDR1 and CDR2: SNHLY, FYNNEI. CDR3 in DNA: TGTGCCAGCGTTGCCTTTAGCGGATCAGCTGATACGCAGTATTTT. This sequence encodes CASVAFSGSADTQYF.

The chain employs TRBV7-2 and TRBJ2-7; 7 bases align to TRBD2. CDR1 and CDR2 from the germline V gene are SGHTA and FQGNSA. The trim removed 1 base at V and 1 base at J, leaving 4 bases unmatched. The CDR3 covers 15 residues. The CDR3: CASSLVLGGSYEQYF. CDR3 DNA sequence: TGTGCCAGCAGCTTAGTATTGGGAGGGTCCTACGAGCAGTACTTC.

This clone has only one observation. In DNA, the CDR3 is TGTGCCAGCAGCGTAGGTAAAGGGACTACTCCCTACGAGCAGTACTTC. Amino acid sequence: CASSVGKGTTPYEQYF. The gene calls are TRBV9 and TRBJ2-7; TRBD2 aligns across 7 bases. Germline V gene lookup returns CDR1 SGDLS and CDR2 YYNGEE. The V segment lost 0 bases and the J segment 2 bases; nucleotides outside the gene matches: 8. The CDR3 totals 16 residues.

The chain uses TRBV6-6 and TRBJ2-2, with 9 nucleotides matching TRBD1. The ends lost 6 bases at V and 2 bases at J; junction bases unmatched: 7. CDR1 and CDR2 from the germline V gene are MNHNY and SVGAGI (reference sequence). The CDR3 contains 16 residues. CDR3 DNA: TGTGCCAGCAGGACCGAGGGACAGGGTAACACCGGGGAGCTGTTTTTT. Its translation: CASRTEGQGNTGELFF.

The rearrangement joins TRBV29-1 to TRBJ2-7; 7 bases are shared with TRBD2. The CDR3 is made up of 12 amino acids. V trimming: 7 bases; J trimming: 3 bases; junction bases outside the gene matches: 6. Germline CDR1 is SQVTM and CDR2 is ANQGSEA. The CDR3 coding sequence is TGCAGCGGGGGCGGGAGCCTCTACGAGCAGTACTTC. Translated, it gives CSGGGSLYEQYF.